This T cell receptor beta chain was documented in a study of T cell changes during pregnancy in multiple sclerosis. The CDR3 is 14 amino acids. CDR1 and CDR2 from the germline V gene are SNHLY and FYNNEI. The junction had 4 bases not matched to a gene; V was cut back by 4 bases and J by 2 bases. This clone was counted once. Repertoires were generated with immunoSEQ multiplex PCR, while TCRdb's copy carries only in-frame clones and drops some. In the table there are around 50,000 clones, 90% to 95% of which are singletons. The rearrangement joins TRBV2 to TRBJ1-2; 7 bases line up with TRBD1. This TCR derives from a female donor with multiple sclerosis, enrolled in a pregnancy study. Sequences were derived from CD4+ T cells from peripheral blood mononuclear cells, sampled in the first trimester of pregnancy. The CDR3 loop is CASSGSGGNYGYTF. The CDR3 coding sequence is TGTGCCAGCAGTGGGTCAGGGGGGAACTATGGCTACACCTTC.